The present TCR beta chain was sequenced within a study of blood T cell repertoires in COVID-19 (dated by TCRdb to 2020 to 2021). About the investigation overall: Samples covering the acute and convalescent phases of COVID-19 were provided by collaborators in the United States, Italy and Spain. The prospective study material was composed of cDNA or gDNA derived from T cells, B-cell-depleted T cells, or PBMCs. The dataset comprised deeply sampled blood TCRbeta repertoires from subjects exposed to, actively infected with, or recovered from COVID-19. The repertoires were released in a freely available public database intended as a resource for research on the immune response to SARS-CoV-2. The samples were drawn from two sources: the first 160 participants of the ongoing ImmuneRACE study, and 1,000 to 1,500 subjects contributed by 6 global collaborators. The sample metadata nearly always contained a de-identified subject ID, COVID-19 status, age in years and sex. Where HLA class I and class II types were available, the types were taken from metadata supplied by the sample provider, not from assay-based typing.

TCRbeta CDR3 regions were amplified from genomic DNA using the immunoSEQ Assay, a bias-controlled multiplex PCR. The authors processed their data as follows. Nucleated cell counts per sample were estimated from amplification of reference gene primers within the assay. To quantify the absolute abundance of each unique TCRbeta CDR3 rearrangement, sequence reads were collapsed and filtered. For each sample, productive Simpson clonality was calculated as the square root of Simpson's diversity index across productive rearrangements. TCRdb provides this immuneACCESS table in a form limited to in-frame rearrangements. Some clones are lacking; in checked studies, under half of them reflect an unresolved V gene, and why the rest are absent is not known. The V and J calls and the clone size are those of that table, but D and trimming were determined from the DNA. Here the sample has 300,000 to 450,000 clones; about 87% occur a single time. The ten biggest clones cover more than 9% of the sample.

Study-wide conclusions, independent of this receptor: The amount of clinical and demographic metadata varied by source and participant and was provided uncurated.

Notes on this clone: Its antigen is not yet known. The sample holds no much larger clone one base away, and base qualities are not on file. This sample includes further DNA sequences coding for the same CDR3.

At one collaborating source in Seattle, patients were enrolled during active infection and were followed longitudinally through the course of disease. Each collaborating institution followed its own protocols to collect whole blood in K2EDTA tubes. Collaborator samples were shipped for TCRbeta analysis as frozen whole blood, isolated PBMCs, or DNA extracted from either sample type. CDR1 is given as MDHEN and CDR2 as SYDVKM, both from the germline V gene. Trimming costs V 6 bases and J 0 bases, and their ends lie 15 bases apart. The CDR3, from cysteine to phenylalanine, totals 16 residues. Of the read, only the CDR3 DNA is kept; its 48 bases are in frame from base 1.

The TCR originated in a woman in her twenties or thirties with COVID-19, enrolled during active disease. Rearrangement joined TRBV28 to TRBJ1-5; the D gene is possibly TRBD1, with 5 bases matching. The sequenced sample was peripheral blood. The CDR3 here reads CASSPPTVNSNQPQHF. The nucleotides read TGTGCCAGCAGCCCCCCGACAGTAAATAGCAATCAGCCCCAGCATTTT. Joined to the reference TRBV28 and TRBJ1-5 proteins, this CDR3 gives the full variable domain: DVKVTQSSRYLVKRTGEKVFLECVQDMDHENMFWYRQDPGLGLRLIYFSYDVKMKEKGDIPEGYSVSREKKERFSLILESASTNQTSMYLCASSPPTVNSNQPQHFGDGTRLSIL.